The rows below give T cell receptor beta chains drawn from one sample of a study of Ad26.COV2.S vaccination and SARS-CoV-2 variants. Sequenced by immunoSEQ multiplex PCR; TCRdb stores in-frame clones only, minus some. The sample has 350,000 to 450,000 clones, around 93% seen once. This specimen was peripheral blood, taken in a trial of Ad26.COV2.S vaccine versus placebo. These TCRs come from a person between 18 and 65 years old who received the Ad26.COV2.S COVID-19 vaccine or a placebo. CDR3s include the opening cysteine and the closing phenylalanine or tryptophan. The order of the fields is D gene, clone size, CDR3 length, J gene, V gene, CDR3 protein, CDR3 DNA. The D gene is left open where the match is weak. The size of a clone is reported for some rows only, either as once, few or many, or as a class for expanded clones.

D gene: .; clone size: .; CDR3 length: 12; J gene: TRBJ2-1; V gene: TRBV6-2/TRBV6-3; CDR3 protein: CASSYMGGEQFF; CDR3 DNA: TGTGCCAGCAGTTATATGGGGGGTGAGCAGTTCTTC
D gene: .; clone size: .; CDR3 length: 14; J gene: TRBJ1-5; V gene: TRBV28; CDR3 protein: CASSRTPSNQPQHF; CDR3 DNA: TGTGCCAGCAGTAGGACGCCAAGCAATCAGCCCCAGCATTTT
D gene: .; clone size: .; CDR3 length: 17; J gene: TRBJ1-5; V gene: TRBV19; CDR3 protein: CASSIVNLGNFNQPQHF; CDR3 DNA: TGTGCCAGTAGTATCGTCAACCTGGGAAACTTCAATCAGCCCCAGCATTTT
D gene: .; clone size: .; CDR3 length: 14; J gene: TRBJ2-7; V gene: TRBV9; CDR3 protein: CASSVGAGTPEQYF; CDR3 DNA: TGTGCCAGCAGCGTAGGTGCCGGGACACCCGAGCAGTACTTC
D gene: .; clone size: .; CDR3 length: 15; J gene: TRBJ1-3; V gene: TRBV2; CDR3 protein: CASSEVLRAGNTIYF; CDR3 DNA: TGTGCCAGCAGTGAAGTATTAAGGGCTGGAAACACCATATATTTT
D gene: .; clone size: .; CDR3 length: 14; J gene: TRBJ2-5; V gene: TRBV19; CDR3 protein: CASSSSGMQETQYF; CDR3 DNA: TGTGCCAGTAGTTCGTCAGGAATGCAAGAGACCCAGTACTTC
D gene: .; clone size: .; CDR3 length: 14; J gene: TRBJ2-5; V gene: TRBV6-2/TRBV6-3; CDR3 protein: CASSYSGSAETQYF; CDR3 DNA: TGTGCCAGCAGTTACAGCGGTTCAGCAGAGACCCAGTACTTC
D gene: TRBD1; clone size: .; CDR3 length: 15; J gene: TRBJ2-5; V gene: TRBV7-9; CDR3 protein: CASSLAWDRQETQYF; CDR3 DNA: TGTGCCAGCAGCTTAGCTTGGGACAGACAAGAGACCCAGTACTTC
D gene: .; clone size: .; CDR3 length: 11; J gene: TRBJ1-1; V gene: TRBV5-6; CDR3 protein: CASSSRDQAFF; CDR3 DNA: TGTGCCAGCAGCTCCCGGGATCAGGCTTTCTTT
D gene: .; clone size: .; CDR3 length: 15; J gene: TRBJ1-4; V gene: TRBV28; CDR3 protein: CASSLLGGLNEKLFF; CDR3 DNA: TGTGCCAGCAGTTTATTGGGGGGGCTTAATGAAAAACTGTTTTTT
D gene: .; clone size: .; CDR3 length: 16; J gene: TRBJ2-5; V gene: TRBV10-1; CDR3 protein: CASSDPRWGGQETQYF; CDR3 DNA: TGCGCCAGCAGTGACCCCCGGTGGGGTGGACAAGAGACCCAGTACTTC
D gene: .; clone size: few; CDR3 length: 16; J gene: TRBJ2-7; V gene: TRBV18; CDR3 protein: CASSLPVGTGSYEQYF; CDR3 DNA: TGTGCCAGCTCACTACCGGTTGGCACAGGCTCCTACGAGCAGTACTTC
D gene: .; clone size: .; CDR3 length: 16; J gene: TRBJ2-5; V gene: TRBV3-1/TRBV3-2; CDR3 protein: CASSQGYGDGQETQYF; CDR3 DNA: TGTGCCAGCAGCCAAGGTTATGGGGATGGCCAAGAGACCCAGTACTTC
D gene: .; clone size: .; CDR3 length: 13; J gene: TRBJ1-2; V gene: TRBV27; CDR3 protein: CASRGDIHYGYTF; CDR3 DNA: TGTGCCAGCAGGGGTGACATACACTATGGCTACACCTTC
D gene: TRBD1; clone size: .; CDR3 length: 16; J gene: TRBJ2-5; V gene: TRBV9; CDR3 protein: CASSETGGRFKETQYF; CDR3 DNA: TGTGCCAGCAGCGAAACAGGGGGTAGATTCAAAGAGACCCAGTACTTC
D gene: TRBD2; clone size: .; CDR3 length: 17; J gene: TRBJ2-3; V gene: TRBV2; CDR3 protein: CASSEGWASGGADTQYF; CDR3 DNA: TGTGCCAGCAGTGAAGGATGGGCTAGCGGGGGGGCAGATACGCAGTATTTT
D gene: .; clone size: .; CDR3 length: 15; J gene: TRBJ2-5; V gene: TRBV7-2; CDR3 protein: CASSLSLGSQETQYF; CDR3 DNA: TGTGCCAGCAGCTTATCTCTTGGCAGCCAAGAGACCCAGTACTTC
D gene: .; clone size: .; CDR3 length: 13; J gene: TRBJ2-5; V gene: TRBV7-9; CDR3 protein: CASSPGWGETQYF; CDR3 DNA: TGTGCCAGCAGCCCCGGGTGGGGAGAGACCCAGTACTTC
D gene: TRBD1; clone size: .; CDR3 length: 14; J gene: TRBJ2-4; V gene: TRBV7-9; CDR3 protein: CASSFRQGVGIQYF; CDR3 DNA: TGTGCCAGCAGCTTCCGACAGGGGGTTGGCATTCAGTACTTC
D gene: .; clone size: .; CDR3 length: 15; J gene: TRBJ1-5; V gene: TRBV30; CDR3 protein: CAWSREQYSNQPQHF; CDR3 DNA: TGTGCCTGGAGCCGAGAGCAATATAGCAATCAGCCCCAGCATTTT
D gene: .; clone size: .; CDR3 length: 16; J gene: TRBJ2-5; V gene: TRBV19; CDR3 protein: CASSTPGTLHQETQYF; CDR3 DNA: TGTGCCAGTAGTACCCCCGGGACTTTACACCAGGAGACCCAGTACTTC
D gene: .; clone size: .; CDR3 length: 15; J gene: TRBJ2-7; V gene: TRBV15; CDR3 protein: CATSRDQVGGYEQYF; CDR3 DNA: TGTGCCACCAGCAGAGATCAAGTGGGGGGCTACGAGCAGTACTTC